This T cell receptor (beta chain) was recorded in a study of blood T cell repertoires in COVID-19. Study-level background: Specimens from acute and convalescent COVID-19 originated in the United States, Italy and Spain. T cells, B-cell-depleted T cells, or PBMCs supplied cDNA or gDNA.

In the source study's methods: Estimation of nucleated cell counts relied on the amplification of reference gene primers. Sequenced by immunoSEQ multiplex PCR; TCRdb stores in-frame clones only, minus some. The DNA was the basis for D and trimming; V, J and clone size are from that table. The data hold 140,000 to 150,000 clones, with under 90% observed a single time. The TCR sequence derives from a human donor in a cohort sampled during active COVID-19. The sample was peripheral blood.

The CDR3 spells CASSPPGLGSGNQPQHF. The CDR3 region has the DNA TGTGCCAGCTCACCACCGGGGCTGGGGTCGGGCAATCAGCCCCAGCATTTT. The chain recombines TRBV18 with TRBJ1-5, with a weak D call TRBD1 (5 bases). This CDR3 is built from 17 residues. Germline-derived CDR1 and CDR2 are KGHSH and LQKENI. Trimming pared 0 bases from V and 2 bases from J, leaving 14 bases between.